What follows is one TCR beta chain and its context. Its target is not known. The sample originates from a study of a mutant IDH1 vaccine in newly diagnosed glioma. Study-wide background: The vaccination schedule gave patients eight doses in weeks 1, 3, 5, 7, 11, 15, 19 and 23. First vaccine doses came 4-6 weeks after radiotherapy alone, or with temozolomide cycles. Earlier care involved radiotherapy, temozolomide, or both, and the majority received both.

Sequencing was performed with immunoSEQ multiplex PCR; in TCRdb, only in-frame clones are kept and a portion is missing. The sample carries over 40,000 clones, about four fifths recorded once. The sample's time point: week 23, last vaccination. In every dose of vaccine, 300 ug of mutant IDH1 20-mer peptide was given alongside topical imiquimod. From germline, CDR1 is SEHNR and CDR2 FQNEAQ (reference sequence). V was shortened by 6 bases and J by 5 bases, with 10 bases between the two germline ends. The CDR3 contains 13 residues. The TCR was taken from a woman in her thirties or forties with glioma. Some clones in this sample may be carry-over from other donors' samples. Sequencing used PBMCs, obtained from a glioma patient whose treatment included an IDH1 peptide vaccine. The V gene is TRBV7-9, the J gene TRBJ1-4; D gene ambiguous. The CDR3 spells CASRRAANEKLFF. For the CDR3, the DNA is TGTGCCAGCAGGAGAGCAGCAAATGAAAAACTGTTTTTT.